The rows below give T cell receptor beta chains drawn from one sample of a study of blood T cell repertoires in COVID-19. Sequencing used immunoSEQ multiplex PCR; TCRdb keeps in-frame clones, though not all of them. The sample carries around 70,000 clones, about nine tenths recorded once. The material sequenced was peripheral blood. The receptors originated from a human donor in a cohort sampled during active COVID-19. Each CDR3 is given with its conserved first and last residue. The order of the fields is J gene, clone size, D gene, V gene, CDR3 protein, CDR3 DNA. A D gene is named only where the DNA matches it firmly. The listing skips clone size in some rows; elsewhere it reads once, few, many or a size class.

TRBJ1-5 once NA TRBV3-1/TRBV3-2 CASSQGGPHQPQHF TGTGCCAGCAGCCAAGGGGGGCCGCATCAGCCCCAGCATTTT
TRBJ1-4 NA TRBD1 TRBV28 CASTTGGVSIESEKLFF TGTGCCAGCACAACAGGGGGCGTTTCAATCGAGAGTGAAAAACTGTTTTTT
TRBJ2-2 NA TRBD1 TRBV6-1 CASSETGGQNTGELFF TGTGCCAGCAGTGAGACAGGGGGCCAAAACACCGGGGAGCTGTTTTTT
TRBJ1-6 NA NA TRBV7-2 CASSLGLYNSPLHF TGTGCCAGCAGCTTAGGGCTGTATAATTCACCCCTCCACTTT
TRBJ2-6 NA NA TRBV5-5 CASSLATGSGANVLTF TGTGCCAGCAGCTTGGCTACGGGCTCTGGGGCCAACGTCCTGACTTTC
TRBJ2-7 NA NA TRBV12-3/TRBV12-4 CASSQPQGYEQYF TGTGCCAGCAGTCAACCACAGGGTTACGAGCAGTACTTC
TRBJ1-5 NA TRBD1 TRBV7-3 CASSPYGTGEMNSNQPQHF TGTGCCAGCAGCCCATACGGGACAGGTGAAATGAATAGCAATCAGCCCCAGCATTTT
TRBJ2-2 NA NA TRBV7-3 CASSLNPHANTGELFF TGTGCCAGCAGCTTAAATCCACACGCGAACACCGGGGAGCTGTTTTTT
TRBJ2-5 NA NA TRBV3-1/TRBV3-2 CASSQTPGTRRGTQYF TGTGCCAGCAGCCAAACCCCCGGGACTCGTAGAGGGACCCAGTACTTC
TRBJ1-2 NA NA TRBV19 CASSIDHRGRDGYTF TGTGCCAGTAGTATAGATCATAGGGGGAGAGATGGCTACACCTTC
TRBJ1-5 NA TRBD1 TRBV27 CASMDRGLGNQPQHF TGTGCCAGCATGGACAGGGGGTTAGGCAATCAGCCCCAGCATTTT
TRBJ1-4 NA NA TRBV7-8 CASSPGSNEKLFF TGTGCCAGCAGCCCAGGGTCTAATGAAAAACTGTTTTTT
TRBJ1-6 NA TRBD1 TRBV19 CASSSTGTGVSPLHF TGTGCCAGTAGTTCCACCGGGACAGGGGTTTCACCCCTCCACTTT
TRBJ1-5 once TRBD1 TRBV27 CASSRLQGSQPQHF TGTGCCAGCAGTAGACTACAGGGGAGTCAGCCCCAGCATTTT
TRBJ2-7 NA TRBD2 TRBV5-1 CASSLADYEQYF TGCGCCAGCAGCCTAGCGGATTACGAGCAGTACTTC
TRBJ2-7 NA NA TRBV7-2 CASSLGRSYEQYF TGTGCCAGCAGCTTAGGTCGCTCCTACGAGCAGTACTTC
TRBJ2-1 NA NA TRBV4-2 CAEEFEQFF TGTGCCGAGGAGTTTGAGCAGTTCTTC
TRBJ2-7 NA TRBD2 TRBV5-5 CASSLGGGTAYEQYF TGTGCCAGCAGCTTGGGCGGGGGAACCGCCTACGAGCAGTACTTC
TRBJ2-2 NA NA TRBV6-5 CASSPRVPGELFF TGTGCCAGCAGTCCCAGGGTTCCCGGGGAGCTGTTTTTT
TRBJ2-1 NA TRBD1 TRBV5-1 CASSLRPTGKDYNEQFF TGCGCCAGCAGCTTGAGGCCGACAGGGAAAGACTACAATGAGCAGTTCTTC
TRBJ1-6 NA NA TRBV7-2 CASSLAAVTSPLHF TGTGCCAGCAGCTTAGCGGCAGTCACGTCACCCCTCCACTTT
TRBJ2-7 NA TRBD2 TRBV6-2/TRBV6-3 CASSSPGLAAYEQYF TGTGCCAGCAGTTCCCCGGGACTAGCGGCTTACGAGCAGTACTTC
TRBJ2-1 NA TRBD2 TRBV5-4 CASSFLLAETNEQFF TGTGCCAGCAGCTTCCTTCTAGCGGAAACCAATGAGCAGTTCTTC
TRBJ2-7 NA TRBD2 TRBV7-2 CASSYSGGAYEQYF TGTGCCAGCAGCTACAGCGGGGGGGCCTACGAGCAGTACTTC
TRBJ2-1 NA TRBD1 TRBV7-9 CASRGQGADKEQFF TGTGCCAGCAGGGGACAGGGGGCGGATAAGGAGCAGTTCTTC
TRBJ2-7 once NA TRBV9 CASSNRDYHEQYF TGTGCCAGCAGCAACAGGGACTACCACGAGCAGTACTTC
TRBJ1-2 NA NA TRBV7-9 CASSSLISNYGYTF TGTGCCAGCAGCTCACTGATTTCTAACTATGGCTACACCTTC
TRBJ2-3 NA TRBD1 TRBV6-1 CASSEVLLGTGGTDTQYF TGTGCCAGCAGTGAAGTTCTTCTCGGGACAGGGGGCACAGATACGCAGTATTTT